This TCR beta chain was recorded in a study of T cells after posttransplantation cyclophosphamide (dated by TCRdb to the mid-2010s). Background on the whole study: Using TRB sequencing, the study followed how the T cell repertoire rebuilt after myeloablative bone marrow transplantation with posttransplantation cyclophosphamide given as GVHD prophylaxis. Antigen receptor sequencing was done on samples from some 35 PTCy-treated patients and from over 15 related bone marrow donors of those patients. Blood from every one of the roughly 30 PTCy patients who had 1-year posttransplant specimens underwent TRB sequencing. TRB sequencing was also done on up to about 3 additional blood samples from 2 to 5.2 years after transplant in 3 patients, and on pretransplant blood from 4 patients. Because TRA and TRB clonality correlated tightly in some 10 samples, the subsequent TCR analyses were limited to TRB only. Public TRB sequences were queried against a database of over 3,500 sequences associated with responses to pathogens, tumor antigens, self-antigens and alloantigens. General findings and caveats noted by the study authors: At 1-2 months, donor-recipient similarity was low but rose over the first year, and the later blood repertoires were often dominated by donor CD8+ memory clones. Across the approximately 47 patients, TRB clonality was highly associated with recipient CMV seropositivity and CMV reactivation, and diversity with PTCy was similar to that in the CNI/methotrexate controls. The TRB repertoires of T cells infiltrating skin or GI tract showed only limited overlap with the TRB repertoires of T cells in blood.

TRB sequencing was run on genomic DNA with either the immunoSEQ assay at survey resolution or the hsTCRB kit. As for how the authors treated the data: The immunoSEQ software handled initial read processing, and the LymphoSeq R package was used for repertoire analyses. Clonality was computed as 1 minus normalized Shannon entropy; Gini coefficient was also calculated for each TRB dataset. Phenotypes of unsorted samples were inferred by mapping TRB sequences from sorted subsets of the recipient or donor onto unsorted samples of the same recipient. TCRdb's version of the immuneACCESS table is confined to in-frame rearrangements and falls short of the full clone set. An unresolved V gene accounts for under half of the shortfall where checked; the remainder is of unknown origin. The V and J calls and the clone size are those of that table, but D and trimming were determined from the DNA. The sample has 30,000 or so clones on record, with no singletons. Around 3% of the sample is taken by the ten largest.

Peripheral blood samples were provided by related bone marrow donors on the day of marrow donation. Peripheral blood and bone marrow mononuclear cells were isolated by Ficoll-Hypaque density centrifugation and cryopreserved. Notes on this clone: Its antigen is unknown. The input lacks base qualities; no much larger clone sits a single base away.

Trimmed from V: 5 bases; trimmed from J: 4 bases; junction bases lacking a gene match: 11. The germline V gene yields SQVTM for CDR1 and ANQGSEA for CDR2. The CDR3, from cysteine to phenylalanine, totals 17 residues. The CDR3 DNA has 51 bases and is translated from base 1. This chain joins TRBV29-1 to TRBJ2-3, and 14 bases in between align with TRBD2. The receptor comes from a woman between 55 and 75 years old in good health, CMV-negative, and a related stem cell transplant donor. The specimen was PBMCs. CDR3 region: CSVPTKSTSGGADTQYF. The nucleotide sequence reads TGCAGCGTTCCCACCAAATCGACTAGCGGGGGGGCAGATACGCAGTATTTT.